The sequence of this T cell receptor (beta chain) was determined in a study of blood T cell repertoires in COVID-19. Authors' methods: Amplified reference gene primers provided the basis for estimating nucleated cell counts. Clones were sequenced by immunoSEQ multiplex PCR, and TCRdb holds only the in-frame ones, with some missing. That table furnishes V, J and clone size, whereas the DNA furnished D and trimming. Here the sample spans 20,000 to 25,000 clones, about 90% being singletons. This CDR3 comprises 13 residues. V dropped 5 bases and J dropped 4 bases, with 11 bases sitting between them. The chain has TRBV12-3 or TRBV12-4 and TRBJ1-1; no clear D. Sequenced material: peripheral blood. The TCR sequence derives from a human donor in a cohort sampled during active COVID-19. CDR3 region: CASSPLGGTEAFF. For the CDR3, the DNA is TGTGCCAGCAGTCCTCTAGGAGGCACTGAAGCTTTCTTT.